The clone carrying this T cell receptor beta chain showed up many times. No antigen is known for it. The data stem from a study of T cells in Graves' hyperthyroidism and ophthalmopathy. Study-wide background: Peripheral blood specimens were obtained at initial diagnosis, prior to any treatment. Whole-study results and caveats: A median around six months before onset, the model predicted ophthalmopathy. Most clonotypes that expanded in the thyroid above 0.001 also showed up in blood.

Authors of the study amplified TCR beta CDR3 regions from RNA transcripts. HTBI primers were employed in a first-round RT-PCR of the TCR CDR3. Using its own MiXCR run on the multiplex PCR reads, TCRdb lists one record per CDR3 protein. The table includes approximately 590,000 distinct CDR3 sequences, around 16% detected once. Clinical symptoms, serum thyroxine, TRAb, thyroid ultrasound and orbital computed tomography established diagnosis. Germline V lookup: CDR1 SGHTA, CDR2 FQGNSA. Trimming shortened V by 3 bases and J by 9 bases, and 9 bases separated the two germline ends. This CDR3 region has 12 residues.

The rearrangement links TRBV7-2 to TRBJ1-5, with no clear D. The sample consisted of blood. The source of this sequence is a woman between 25 and 40 years old with Graves' hyperthyroidism. This CDR3 is CASSFPGRPQHF. The CDR3 bases are TGTGCCAGCAGCTTTCCGGGCCGGCCCCAGCATTTT.